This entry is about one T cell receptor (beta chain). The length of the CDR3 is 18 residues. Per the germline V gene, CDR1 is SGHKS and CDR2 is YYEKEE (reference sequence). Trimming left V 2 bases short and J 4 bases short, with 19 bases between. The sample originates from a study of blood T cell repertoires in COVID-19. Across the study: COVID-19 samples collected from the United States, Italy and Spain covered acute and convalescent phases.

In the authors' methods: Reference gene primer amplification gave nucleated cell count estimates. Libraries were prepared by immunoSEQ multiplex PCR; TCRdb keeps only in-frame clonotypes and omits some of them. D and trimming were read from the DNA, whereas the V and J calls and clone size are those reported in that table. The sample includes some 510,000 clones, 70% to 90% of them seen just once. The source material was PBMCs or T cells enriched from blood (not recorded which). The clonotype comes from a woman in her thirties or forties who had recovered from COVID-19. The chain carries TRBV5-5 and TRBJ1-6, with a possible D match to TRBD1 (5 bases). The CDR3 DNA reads TGTGCCAGCAGCTTTGTAGCAGTCTCTAGACAGTATAATTCACCCCTCCACTTT. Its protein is CASSFVAVSRQYNSPLHF.